The clone carrying this T cell receptor beta chain is a singleton in its sample. Trimming removed 5 bases at V and 5 bases at J, with 15 bases between. CDR3 length equals 14 residues. Germline loops: CDR1 MGHRA, CDR2 YSYEKL. This entry is derived from a study of blood T cell repertoires in COVID-19. The protocol was immunoSEQ multiplex PCR, while the TCRdb copy is restricted to in-frame clones and leaves out a portion. The sample includes approximately 250,000 clones, around 93% of them seen just once. Source material: PBMCs or T cells enriched from blood (not recorded which). This clonotype originated in a middle-aged man who had been exposed to COVID-19. The genes are TRBV4-1 and TRBJ2-5; D gene uncertain. In DNA form, the CDR3 reads TGCGCCAGCAGCGCAGCCGCTTTCGGGGAGACCCAGTACTTC. Protein: CASSAAAFGETQYF.